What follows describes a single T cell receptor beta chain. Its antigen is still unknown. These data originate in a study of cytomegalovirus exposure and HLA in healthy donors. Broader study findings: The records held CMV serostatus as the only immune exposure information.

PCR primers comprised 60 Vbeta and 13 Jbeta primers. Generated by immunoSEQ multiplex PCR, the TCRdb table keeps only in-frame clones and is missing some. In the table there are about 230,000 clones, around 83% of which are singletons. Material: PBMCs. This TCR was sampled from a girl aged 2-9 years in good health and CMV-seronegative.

Here the CDR3 reads CASSREPGLAGGRQYF. CDR3 nucleotide sequence: TGTGCCAGCAGTCGCGAACCGGGACTAGCGGGAGGGAGACAGTACTTC. The chain is built from TRBV27 and TRBJ2-7; 16 nucleotides align to TRBD2. The trim removed 5 bases at V and 10 bases at J, leaving 11 bases unmatched. The CDR3 consists of 16 residues. Germline V gives CDR1 MNHEY, CDR2 SMNVEV (reference sequence).